The 19 T cell receptor beta chains below come from one sample, sequenced in a study of blood T cell repertoires in COVID-19. Clones were read by immunoSEQ multiplex PCR, and TCRdb kept only the in-frame ones, dropping some. The sample holds 200,000 to 250,000 clones; around 86% are singletons and the top ten take 2% to 2.5%. The sample taken for sequencing was peripheral blood. The receptors shown here come from a man younger than 40 who had recovered from COVID-19.

This clone appeared once. This rearrangement joins TRBV4-2 to TRBJ1-6; perhaps TRBD1 as D (6 bases). Trimming removed 0 bases at V and 7 bases at J, with 16 bases between. The CDR3 is 17 amino acids. Per the germline V gene, CDR1 is LGHNA and CDR2 is YNFKEQ. The CDR3 sequence: CASSQEWDISTNSPLHF. CDR3 in DNA: TGTGCCAGCAGCCAAGAATGGGACATCTCAACGAATTCACCCCTCCACTTT.

V and J are TRBV7-9 and TRBJ1-6, with D possibly matching TRBD1 (5 bases). V was cut by 5 bases and J by 7 bases, with 21 bases left in between. There are 17 residues in the CDR3. The germline gives CDR1 SEHNR, CDR2 FQNEAQ (reference sequence). The DNA of the CDR3 is TGTGCCAGCAGCAGCGGGGGAACACACCGCTGGAATTCACCCCTCCACTTT. Translation: CASSSGGTHRWNSPLHF.

This rearrangement joins TRBV11-2 to TRBJ2-3; a possible D gene is TRBD2 (5 bases). CDR1 SGHAT and CDR2 FQNNGV come from the germline V gene. V lost 5 bases and J lost 6, with 12 bases in between. The CDR3 consists of 13 residues. This CDR3 is CASSPGSFDTQYF. The CDR3 DNA reads as TGTGCCAGCAGCCCGGGGTCCTTCGATACGCAGTATTTT.

This chain links TRBV15 with TRBJ2-2, with 9 bases that match TRBD1. V was clipped by 6 bases and J by 3 bases; unmatched bases: 11. Looked up from germline, CDR1 is LNHNV and CDR2 is YYDKDF (reference sequence). The CDR3 contains 17 residues. This chain's CDR3 is CATRYHEWDRDTGELFF. The CDR3 DNA is TGTGCCACCAGGTACCACGAGTGGGACAGGGACACCGGGGAGCTGTTTTTT. Combining the CDR3 with reference TRBV15 and TRBJ2-2 gives the whole variable domain DAMVIQNPRYQVTQFGKPVTLSCSQTLNHNVMYWYQQKSSQAPKLLFHYYDKDFNNEADTPDNFQSRRPNTSFCFLDIRSPGLGDTAMYLCATRYHEWDRDTGELFFGEGSRLTVL.

This clone is a singleton in its sample. J is TRBJ1-5 and V is TRBV2; no clear D. This CDR3 has 12 amino acids. Trimming cost V 10 bases and J 0 bases, with 7 bases left between them. Germline V gene sequence: CDR1 SNHLY, CDR2 FYNNEI. The DNA of the CDR3 is TGTGCCACCTCTTTTAGCAATCAGCCCCAGCATTTT. This encodes CATSFSNQPQHF.

This chain uses TRBV2 with TRBJ1-5; D unclear. Germline CDR1 reads SNHLY; CDR2 reads FYNNEI. CDR3 length: 14 amino acids. Trimming removed 8 bases from V and 1 base from J, with 12 bases in between. The CDR3 loop reads CASWAFISNQPQHF. The CDR3 DNA sequence: TGTGCCAGCTGGGCCTTCATAAGCAATCAGCCCCAGCATTTT.

This chain connects TRBV7-2 to TRBJ2-7; the D gene is possibly TRBD1 (5 bases). CDR1 and CDR2 (germline): SGHTA, FQGNSA. The CDR3 is 14 residues long. V was cut by 3 bases and J by 3 bases, with 12 bases left in between. This chain's CDR3 is CASSFEGQLYEQYF. In DNA form, the CDR3 reads TGTGCCAGCAGCTTCGAAGGACAACTCTACGAGCAGTACTTC.

The chain is built from TRBV14 and TRBJ1-1; D is uncertain. V dropped 2 bases and J dropped 3 bases, with 7 bases sitting between them. Germline CDR1 SGHDN, CDR2 FVKESK. The CDR3 is made up of 13 amino acids. The CDR3 spells CASSQIRDTEAFF. DNA of the CDR3: TGTGCCAGCAGCCAAATAAGAGACACTGAAGCTTTCTTT.

This rearrangement joins TRBV5-1 to TRBJ1-1, with D perhaps TRBD1 (5 bases). This CDR3 spans 17 amino acids. Trimming shortened V by 4 bases and J by 2 bases, and 21 bases separated the two germline ends. From germline, CDR1 is SGHRS and CDR2 YFSETQ. CDR3 in amino acids: CASSLQGPQAINTEAFF. For the CDR3, the DNA is TGCGCCAGCAGCCTCCAGGGCCCCCAAGCTATAAACACTGAAGCTTTCTTT.

The chain recombines TRBV5-5 with TRBJ2-5, with 8 bases matching TRBD2. From germline, CDR1 is SGHKS and CDR2 YYEKEE (reference sequence). V gave up 1 base and J gave up 2 bases; unmatched junction bases: 4. The length of the CDR3 is 15 residues. This chain's CDR3 is CASSLFVAGQETQYF. The CDR3 nucleotides are TGTGCCAGCAGCTTGTTTGTAGCGGGGCAAGAGACCCAGTACTTC.

V and J are TRBV19 and TRBJ1-3; D ambiguous. Germline-derived CDR1 and CDR2 are LNHDA and SQIVND (reference sequence). The CDR3 loop spans 15 amino acids. The V and J ends lost 3 bases and 0 bases respectively, with 9 bases between them. This CDR3 is CASSITGSSGNTIYF. Written as DNA, the CDR3 is TGTGCCAGTAGTATTACGGGGAGCTCTGGAAACACCATATATTTT.

This clone was seen only a few times. The V gene is TRBV14, the J gene TRBJ1-6; perhaps TRBD1 as D (5 bases). The CDR3 runs to 13 residues. Trimming stripped 4 bases from V and 7 bases from J, with 8 bases between. Germline V CDR1 and CDR2: SGHDN, FVKESK. The chain's CDR3 is CASSLGGNSPLHF. The CDR3 DNA sequence: TGTGCCAGCAGCCTGGGGGGAAATTCACCCCTCCACTTT.

V gene TRBV18 combines with J gene TRBJ1-4, with 12 positions matching TRBD1. This CDR3 has 16 residues. The ends lost 3 bases at V and 3 bases at J; junction bases unmatched: 2. Germline V gene sequence: CDR1 KGHSH, CDR2 LQKENI. The CDR3 loop reads CASSPGTGGSNEKLFF. The DNA for the CDR3 is TGTGCCAGCTCACCGGGGACAGGGGGCTCTAATGAAAAACTGTTTTTT.

The CDR3 loop reads CASSSDPGQGIGEQYF. CDR3 in DNA: TGTGCCAGCAGCTCTGACCCGGGACAGGGAATTGGCGAGCAGTACTTC. V and J are TRBV7-6 and TRBJ2-7; 9 positions agree with TRBD1. The CDR3 length is 16 residues. The germline V gene encodes CDR1 SGHVS and CDR2 FNYEAQ. With 4 bases clipped from V and 6 bases from J, the junction kept 13 bases outside the gene matches.

V is TRBV19 and J is TRBJ1-6; 9 bases align to TRBD1. With 1 base clipped from V and 8 bases from J, the junction kept 3 bases outside the gene matches. The CDR3 sequence is 15 residues long. Germline CDR1 and CDR2: LNHDA and SQIVND (reference sequence). The CDR3 nucleotides are TGTGCCAGTAGTATAGGGGGACAGGGCGATTCACCCCTCCACTTT. Residues: CASSIGGQGDSPLHF.

The CDR3 spells CASSLGPRAFF. The CDR3 DNA follows: TGTGCCAGCAGTTTAGGCCCACGGGCTTTCTTT. The J gene is TRBJ1-1, the V gene TRBV12-3 or TRBV12-4; D unclear. The CDR3 is 11 residues long. Trimming pared 1 base from V and 11 bases from J, leaving 8 bases between.

This CDR3 is CASSLSQGARNTEAFF. The CDR3 bases are TGTGCCAGCTCACTGTCTCAGGGGGCGAGGAACACTGAAGCTTTCTTT. The rearrangement uses TRBV18 and TRBJ1-1, with 8 positions matching TRBD1. The junction had 8 bases not matched to a gene; V was cut back by 4 bases and J by 1 base. CDR1 KGHSH and CDR2 LQKENI come from the germline V gene. CDR3 size: 16 residues.

This sequence joins TRBV27 and TRBJ1-5; 9 nucleotides align to TRBD1. The CDR3 has 15 amino acids. Germline CDR1 reads MNHEY; CDR2 reads SMNVEV (reference sequence). V shed 3 bases, J shed 5 bases, and the junction held 5 bases outside the gene matches. The CDR3 region is CASSFTGTGYQPQHF. CDR3 sequence (DNA): TGTGCCAGCAGTTTCACGGGGACAGGGTATCAGCCCCAGCATTTT.

The chain couples TRBV5-1 to TRBJ1-2; D gene uncertain. The germline CDR1 and CDR2 sequences are SGHRS and YFSETQ. CDR3 size: 14 residues. The V gene lost 0 bases and the J gene lost 4 bases, with 10 bases spanning the gap. The CDR3 coding sequence is TGCGCCAGCAGCTTGGGTCAGAATCCCTATGGCTACACCTTC. Translating it yields CASSLGQNPYGYTF.